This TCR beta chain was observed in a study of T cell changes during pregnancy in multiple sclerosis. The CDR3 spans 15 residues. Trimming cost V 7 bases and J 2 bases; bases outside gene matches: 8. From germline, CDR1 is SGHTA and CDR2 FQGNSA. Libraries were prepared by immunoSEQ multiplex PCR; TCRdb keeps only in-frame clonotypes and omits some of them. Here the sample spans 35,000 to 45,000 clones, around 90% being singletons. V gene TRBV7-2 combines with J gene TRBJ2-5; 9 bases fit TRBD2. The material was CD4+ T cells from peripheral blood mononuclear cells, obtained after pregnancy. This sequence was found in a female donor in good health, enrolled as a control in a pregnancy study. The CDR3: CASIESGGLQETQYF. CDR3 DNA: TGTGCCAGCATCGAGAGCGGGGGGCTTCAAGAGACCCAGTACTTC.